The 6 T cell receptor beta chains below were found in one sample sequenced in a study of beta chain features in type 1 diabetes. The sequenced template was cDNA made from the entire isolated RNA. The assay was immunoSEQ multiplex PCR, and TCRdb's table has in-frame clones only and misses some. The table records approximately 340,000 clones, about 16% of them present only once. The material sequenced was naive CD4+ T cells from blood. Every receptor here comes from a woman between 18 and 30 years old in good health.

The CDR3 nucleotides read TGCGCCAGCAGCGGAGGGCAGGGGGCTGAGCAGTTCTTC. Its protein product is CASSGGQGAEQFF. The chain uses TRBV5-1 and TRBJ2-1, with 8 bases that match TRBD1. This CDR3 region has 13 residues. Germline values: CDR1 SGHRS, CDR2 YFSETQ. V trimming: 4 bases; J trimming: 9 bases; junction bases outside the gene matches: 6.

The chain joins TRBV28 to TRBJ1-2; the D is unclear. The CDR3 spans 13 residues. Germline loops: CDR1 MDHEN, CDR2 SYDVKM. V lost 5 bases to trimming and J lost 8 bases, with 15 bases between them. In DNA form, the CDR3 reads TGTGCCAGCAGTCCCGACGGAGTATACGGCTACACCTTC. It codes for CASSPDGVYGYTF.

This clone was seen a few times. The genes are TRBV27 and TRBJ2-1; D remains ambiguous. With 7 bases removed from V and 8 bases from J, the gap between germline ends came to 9 bases. The CDR3 sequence is 11 residues long. Per the germline V gene, CDR1 is MNHEY and CDR2 is SMNVEV (reference sequence). The CDR3 nucleotides read TGTGCCAGCATGACTCTTTATGAGCAGTTCTTC. It encodes CASMTLYEQFF.

The CDR3 region is CSVKGGATNEKLFF. CDR3 DNA: TGCAGCGTGAAGGGAGGCGCAACTAATGAAAAACTGTTTTTT. J is TRBJ1-4 and V is TRBV29-1; D ambiguous. The CDR3 has 14 amino acids. CDR1 and CDR2 from the germline V gene are SQVTM and ANQGSEA. V lost 6 bases to trimming and J lost 0 bases, with 11 bases between them.

The chain couples TRBV7-2 to TRBJ1-1; D is uncertain. The germline CDR1 and CDR2 sequences are SGHTA and FQGNSA. V was shortened by 4 bases and J by 1 base, with 10 bases between the two germline ends. The CDR3 runs 14 residues. The CDR3 sequence: CASSSYLRNTEAFF. In nucleotides, the CDR3 is TGTGCCAGCAGCTCCTACCTTAGGAACACTGAAGCTTTCTTT.

This chain connects TRBV30 to TRBJ1-1; 8 positions match TRBD1. CDR1 GTSNPN and CDR2 SVGIG come from the germline V gene (reference sequence). The CDR3 length is 17 residues. The junction had 12 bases not matched to a gene; V was cut back by 0 bases and J by 3 bases. The CDR3, as DNA: TGTGCCTGGAGTGTACGAATTACAGGGGGTTGGCACACTGAAGCTTTCTTT. Its protein is CAWSVRITGGWHTEAFF.